Each of the 8 T cell receptor beta chains below was sequenced from the same sample in a study of Graves' ophthalmopathy and Graves' hyperthyroidism (dated by TCRdb to between 2018 and 2020). TCRdb names Illumina HiSeq 2000 as the instrument used. TCR beta CDR3 regions were amplified from RNA transcripts for repertoire sequencing. HTBI primers and the Qiagen OneStep RT-PCR kit were used in a first-round RT-PCR, which was followed by a second-round multiplex PCR, size selection and purification. TCRdb's own reprocessing of the public reads used fastp at Q25 and MiXCR and kept productive beta chains. Each CDR3 protein gets just one entry, which takes the most common genes and DNA from the rows behind it. The sample profile shows over a million distinct CDR3 sequences; about two fifths of them were found once. Of the sample, 11% is held by the ten largest clones. The specimen sequenced was peripheral blood or thyroid tissue (not recorded which). Receptors were obtained from an adult man with Graves' hyperthyroidism.

This clonotype occurred many times. The chain joins TRBV7-9 to TRBJ2-7; 13 bases are a match to TRBD2. The CDR3 is 18 residues long. The germline V gene has CDR1 SEHNR and CDR2 FQNEAQ (reference sequence). V shed 0 bases, J shed 1 base, and the junction held 6 bases outside the gene matches. CDR3 region: CASSLALGLAGTSYEQYF. CDR3 DNA sequence: TGTGCCAGCAGCTTAGCGCTGGGACTAGCGGGAACGTCCTACGAGCAGTACTTC.

Concerning this clonotype: The CDR3 ends on some other residue instead of the conserved phenylalanine or tryptophan, so this is likely a read error. The limits of the CDR3 on the DNA are not certain, so only TCRdb's listed CDR3 is given. This chain uses TRBV29-1 with TRBJ2-5; the table's D call TRBD1 went unverified against the DNA. Germline V lookup: CDR1 SQVTM, CDR2 ANQGSEA. The CDR3 adds up to 9 amino acids, both ends counted. The CDR3 spells CSVRGTLNT.

This clonotype has only one observation. Possible read error: a much larger clone is one base away. The chain combines TRBV12-3 or TRBV12-4 with TRBJ2-5; 10 nucleotides match TRBD2. This CDR3 has 14 residues. For the CDR3, the DNA is TGTGCCAGCAGCCACCTAGCGGGGGAAGAGACCAAGTACTTC. Translated, it gives CASSHLAGEETKYF.

This clonotype was picked up many times. The CDR3 coding sequence is TGTGCCAGCAGTCAAGGGACCCTAGGCGAGCAGTACTTC. It codes for CASSQGTLGEQYF. The chain links TRBV6-5 to TRBJ2-7; D might be TRBD1 or TRBD2, each matching 5 bases. The germline gives CDR1 MNHEY, CDR2 SVGAGI. The V end was cut by 5 bases, the J end by 6 bases, with 14 bases between. The CDR3 sequence is 13 residues long.

CDR3 loop: CASARDSIRNTEAFF. CDR3 nucleotide sequence: TGTGCCTCTGCCCGGGACAGCATTCGGAACACTGAAGCTTTCTTT. The chain recombines TRBV10-3 with TRBJ1-1, with TRBD1 matching over 7 bases. Germline V gene lookup returns CDR1 ENHRY and CDR2 SYGVKD. V lost 11 bases and J lost 1; bases outside the gene matches: 13. The length of the CDR3 is 15 residues.

This chain uses TRBV10-2 with TRBJ1-2; 8 bases fit TRBD1. Germline values: CDR1 WSHSY, CDR2 SAAADI. The length of the CDR3 is 15 residues. With 6 bases clipped from V and 4 bases from J, the junction kept 10 bases outside the gene matches. This chain's CDR3 is CASSHPGTGVYGYTF. Here the CDR3 DNA reads TGCGCCAGCAGCCATCCCGGGACAGGTGTCTATGGCTACACCTTC.

This chain joins TRBV5-1 and TRBJ2-7, with TRBD2 matching over 9 bases. In germline, CDR1 is SGHRS, CDR2 YFSETQ. The junction had 12 bases not matched to a gene; V was cut back by 5 bases and J by 0 bases. The CDR3 is made up of 17 amino acids. The CDR3 coding sequence is TGCGCCAGCAGTTACACCCCCGGGACTAGCCTCTCCTACGAGCAGTACTTC. Protein sequence: CASSYTPGTSLSYEQYF.

The chain uses TRBV18 and TRBJ2-5; D remains unclear. Germline values: CDR1 KGHSH, CDR2 LQKENI. The CDR3 contains 16 residues. The V end was cut by 1 base, the J end by 4 bases, with 16 bases between. The CDR3 DNA sequence: TGTGCCAGCTCACCACGTACCGTACTGTCGGGAGAGACCCAGTACTTC. Protein product: CASSPRTVLSGETQYF.